The source of this TCR beta chain is a study of blood T cells in healthy people across ages. Whole-study results and caveats: Estimates of diversity drawn from one million T cells were considered underestimates. Diversity of TCR beta correlated strongly with naive T cell percentage.

Next came a second PCR, run for about 6 to 11 cycles, which used a sample-barcoded 5' primer along with a J-beta primer mix. TCRdb redid the calling of the 5' RACE reads with MiXCR, one entry per CDR3 protein. The table shows roughly 1,500,000 distinct CDR3 sequences, with almost 35% occurring only once. The V gene's germline CDR1 is MNHNS and CDR2 SASEGT. The CDR3 consists of 14 residues. V lost 7 bases, J lost 0 bases, and 6 bases stayed unmatched. This clonotype was observed a handful of times. Its antigen is unidentified. Material: blood. This chain connects TRBV6-1 to TRBJ2-7; 7 nucleotides line up with TRBD1. The clonotype originates from a woman in her 30s in good health. CDR3 loop: CASTQTGSSYEQYF. For the CDR3, the DNA is TGTGCCAGCACCCAGACAGGGAGCTCCTACGAGCAGTACTTC.